These 6 T cell receptor beta chains share one sample of origin, sequenced in a study of cytomegalovirus exposure and HLA in healthy donors. Data came from immunoSEQ multiplex PCR; TCRdb stores just in-frame clones and leaves some out. The sample yields hundreds of thousands of clones, roughly 85% seen once. Source material: PBMCs. These receptors all come from a woman aged 18-35 years in good health and CMV-seronegative.

The chain is built from TRBV6-1 and TRBJ2-7; D possibly corresponds to TRBD1 (6 bases). V lost 4 bases, J lost 2 bases, and 15 bases lay in between. This CDR3 is 15 amino acids long. CDR1 MNHNS and CDR2 SASEGT come from the germline V gene. This chain's CDR3 is CASSGHLTGTYEQYF. Here the CDR3 DNA reads TGTGCCAGCAGTGGCCATTTGACAGGTACCTACGAGCAGTACTTC.

The rearrangement links TRBV21-1 to TRBJ1-2; no check of the table's D call, TRBD1, against the DNA was made. TRBV21-1 is recorded as a pseudogene. The CDR3 totals 18 residues. CDR3 loop: CASSKAGTGLPLGRGYTF. As DNA, the CDR3 is TGTGCCAGCAGCAAAGCCGGGACAGGCTTACCGCTGGGCCGTGGCTACACCTTC.

The chain links TRBV18 to TRBJ2-1, with D possibly TRBD2 on 5 matching bases. The CDR3 extends over 14 amino acids. The germline V and J ends were trimmed by 6 bases and 8 bases, with 17 bases remaining between them. CDR1 is KGHSH and CDR2 is LQKENI in the germline V gene. The CDR3: CASSTVGRWDEQFF. CDR3 nucleotide sequence: TGTGCCAGCTCCACCGTGGGGAGATGGGATGAGCAGTTCTTC. Looking up the rest from reference TRBV18 and TRBJ2-1 gives the full variable domain: NAGVMQNPRHLVRRRGQEARLRCSPMKGHSHVYWYRQLPEEGLKFMVYLQKENIIDESGMPKERFSAEFPKEGPSILRIQQVVRGDSAAYFCASSTVGRWDEQFFGPGTRLTVL.

V and J are TRBV4-1 and TRBJ1-5; possibly TRBD1 for D (6 bases). Germline CDR1 MGHRA, CDR2 YSYEKL. With 4 bases removed from V and 6 bases from J, the gap between germline ends came to 13 bases. This CDR3 is 14 amino acids long. CDR3 region: CASSPHRVAQPQHF. The CDR3 region has the DNA TGCGCCAGCAGCCCACACAGGGTAGCTCAGCCCCAGCATTTT.

The chain is built from TRBV28 and TRBJ1-2; D gene ambiguous. Germline V lookup: CDR1 MDHEN, CDR2 SYDVKM. CDR3 length: 12 residues. Trimming left V 3 bases short and J 6 bases short, with 8 bases between. The CDR3 loop is CASSFYSDGYTF. CDR3 coding DNA: TGTGCCAGCAGTTTCTACTCGGATGGCTACACCTTC.

The chain links TRBV27 to TRBJ1-1, with D maybe TRBD1 (5 bases). Trimming took off 4 bases at V and 0 bases at J, with 9 bases between the two ends. From germline, CDR1 is MNHEY and CDR2 SMNVEV (reference sequence). The CDR3 extends over 14 amino acids. The DNA of the CDR3 is TGTGCCAGCAGTTGGGGCGGATTGAACACTGAAGCTTTCTTT. It specifies CASSWGGLNTEAFF.